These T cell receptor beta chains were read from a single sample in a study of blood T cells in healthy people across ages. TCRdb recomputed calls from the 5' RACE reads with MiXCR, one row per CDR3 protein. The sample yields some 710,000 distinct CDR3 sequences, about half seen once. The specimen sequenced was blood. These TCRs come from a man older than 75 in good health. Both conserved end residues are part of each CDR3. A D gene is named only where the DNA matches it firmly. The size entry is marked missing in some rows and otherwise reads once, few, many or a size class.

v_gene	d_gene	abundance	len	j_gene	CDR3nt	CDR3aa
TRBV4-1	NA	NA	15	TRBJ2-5	TGCGCCAGCAGCCAAGTGATCACCCTCCAAGAGACCCAGTACTTC	CASSQVITLQETQYF
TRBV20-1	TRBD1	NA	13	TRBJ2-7	TGCAGTAGAGCACCGACAGGGACCTACGAGCAGTACTTC	CSRAPTGTYEQYF
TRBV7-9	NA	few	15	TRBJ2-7	TGTGCCAGCAGCTTAGGGGGGACCAGCTCCTACGAGCAGTACTTC	CASSLGGTSSYEQYF
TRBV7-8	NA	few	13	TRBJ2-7	TGTGCCAGCAGCTTCGGGGTAAACTACGAGCAGTACTTC	CASSFGVNYEQYF
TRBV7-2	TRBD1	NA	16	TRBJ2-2	TGTGCCAGCAGCTCTTGGACAGGAGGAAACACCGGGGAGCTGTTTTTT	CASSSWTGGNTGELFF
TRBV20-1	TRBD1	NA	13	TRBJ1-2	TGCAGTGCCCCCGAGGGACAGCGTTCCGGCCACACCTTC	CSAPEGQRSGHTF
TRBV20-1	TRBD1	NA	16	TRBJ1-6	TGCAGTGCTAGAGATCGGACAGGGGGCTATAATTCACCCCTCCACTTT	CSARDRTGGYNSPLHF
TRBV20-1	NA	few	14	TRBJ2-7	TGCAGTGCTAGAGTTCAGGGGAGATCCTACGAGCAGTACTTC	CSARVQGRSYEQYF
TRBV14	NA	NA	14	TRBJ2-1	TGTGCCAGCAGCCGGGACCTTTCACAAGAGACCCAGTTCTTC	CASSRDLSQETQFF
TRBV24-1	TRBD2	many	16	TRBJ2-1	TGTGCCACCAGTGACCGAGGGACTAGCGGGAGTATTGAGCAGTTCTTC	CATSDRGTSGSIEQFF
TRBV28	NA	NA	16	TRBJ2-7	TGTGCCAGCAGTTCCTTCACCTTATATAGCTCCTACGAGCAGTACTTC	CASSSFTLYSSYEQYF
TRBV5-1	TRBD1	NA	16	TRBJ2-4	TGCGCCAGCAGCTTGGTGCCGGGACAGACCGAAAACATTCAGTACTTC	CASSLVPGQTENIQYF
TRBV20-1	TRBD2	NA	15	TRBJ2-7	TGCAGTGCTAGGCTCTCCAGGACTAGCGGCTACGAGCAGTACTTC	CSARLSRTSGYEQYF
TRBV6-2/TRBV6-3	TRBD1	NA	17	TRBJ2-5	TGTGCCAGCAGTTACCACGACGGGACAGGGGGCATCTATGAGCAGTACTTC	CASSYHDGTGGIYEQYF
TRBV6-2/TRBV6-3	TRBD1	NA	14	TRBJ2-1	TGTGCCAGCAGTACCGGGACAGGGGGCTATGAGCAGTTCTTC	CASSTGTGGYEQFF
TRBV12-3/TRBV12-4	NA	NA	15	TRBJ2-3	TGTGCCAGCAGTTTAACGGTCGGAAGCACAGATACGCAGTATTTT	CASSLTVGSTDTQYF
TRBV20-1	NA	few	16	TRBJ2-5	TGCAGTGCTAGAGATCTCTTGAGGGGATGGGAAGAGACCCAGTACTTC	CSARDLLRGWEETQYF
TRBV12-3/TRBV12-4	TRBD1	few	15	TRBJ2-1	TGTGCCAGCAGTTCGACAGGGCAGGCCAATAATGAGCAGTTCTTC	CASSSTGQANNEQFF
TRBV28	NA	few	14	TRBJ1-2	TGTGCCAGCAGTCGCCGGGCCGCGACACGGGGCTACACCTTC	CASSRRAATRGYTF
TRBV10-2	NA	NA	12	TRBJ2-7	TGCGCCACAGGTCAGGGGTCCTACGAGCAGTACTTC	CATGQGSYEQYF
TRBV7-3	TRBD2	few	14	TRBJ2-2	TGTGCCAGCAGCTTAGCGGGAGGCACCGGGGAGCTGTTTTTT	CASSLAGGTGELFF
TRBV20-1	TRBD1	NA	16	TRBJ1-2	TGCAGTGCTAGAGGGGGACAGGGGGCCAGAAACTATGGCTACACCTTC	CSARGGQGARNYGYTF
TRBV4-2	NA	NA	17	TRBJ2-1	TGTGCCAGCAGCCAAGATCTGGGTAGCAGCCCCTACAATGAGCAGTTCTTC	CASSQDLGSSPYNEQFF
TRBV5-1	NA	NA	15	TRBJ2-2	TGCGCCAGCAGCTTGGCCGCACAGCTAACCGGGGAGCTGTTTTTT	CASSLAAQLTGELFF
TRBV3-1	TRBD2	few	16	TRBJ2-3	TGTGCCAGCAGCCAAAGAGCGGGAATAGGCACAGATACGCAGTATTTT	CASSQRAGIGTDTQYF
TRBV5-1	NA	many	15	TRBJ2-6	TGCGCCAGCAGCTGGTCCTACTCTGGGGCCAACGTCCTGACTTTC	CASSWSYSGANVLTF
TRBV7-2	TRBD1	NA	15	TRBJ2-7	TGTGCCAGCAGCTTAGTGGTTGACAGGGCGAATGAGCAGTACTTC	CASSLVVDRANEQYF
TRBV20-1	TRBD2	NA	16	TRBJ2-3	TGCAGTGCTAGATCGGGGCAGGGAGGGAGCGCAGATACGCAGTATTTT	CSARSGQGGSADTQYF
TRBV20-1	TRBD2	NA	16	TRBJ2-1	TGCAGTGCTAGAGATGCCCGGGGGGGGTCCTACAATGAGCAGTTCTTC	CSARDARGGSYNEQFF
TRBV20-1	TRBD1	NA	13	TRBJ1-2	TGCAGTGCGGACGACAGGGTAGGGAGTAGCTACACCTTC	CSADDRVGSSYTF
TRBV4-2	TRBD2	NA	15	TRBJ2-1	TGTGCCAGCAGCCGACCTAGCGGTACTGACAATGAGCAGTTCTTC	CASSRPSGTDNEQFF
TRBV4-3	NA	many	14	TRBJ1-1	TGCGCCAGCAGCCAAGATTTGGGGGGGGGAGGGGCTTTCTTT	CASSQDLGGGGAFF
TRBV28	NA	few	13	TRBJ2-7	TGTGCCAGCAGTTCACAGGCCCCCTACGAGCAGTACTTC	CASSSQAPYEQYF
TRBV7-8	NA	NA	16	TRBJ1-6	TGTGCCAGCAGGGCAGGGAGGTATAGCTATAATTCACCCCTCCACTTT	CASRAGRYSYNSPLHF
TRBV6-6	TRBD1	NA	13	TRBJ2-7	TGTGCCAGCAGTTACCGACAGGGAAACGAGCAGTACTTC	CASSYRQGNEQYF
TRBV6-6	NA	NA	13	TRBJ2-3	TGTGCCAGCAGTCGATTTACCACAGATACGCAGTATTTT	CASSRFTTDTQYF
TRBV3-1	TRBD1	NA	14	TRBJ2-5	TGTGCCAGCAGCGCATACAGGGGCGAGGAGACCCAGTACTTC	CASSAYRGEETQYF
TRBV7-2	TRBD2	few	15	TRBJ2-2	TGTGCCAGCAGCTTCCGACTAGCGGGAGCCGGGGAGCTGTTTTTT	CASSFRLAGAGELFF
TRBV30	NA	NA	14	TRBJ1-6	TGTGCCTGGAGTGCTGACACTATAAACTCACCCCTCCACTTT	CAWSADTINSPLHF
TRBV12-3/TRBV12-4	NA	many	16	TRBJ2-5	TGTGCCAGCAGTTCCGGGCCTTATCACGTACAAGAGACCCAGTACTTC	CASSSGPYHVQETQYF
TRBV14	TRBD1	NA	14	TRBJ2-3	TGTGCCAGCAGCCGGAGGACAGGCGCAGATACGCAGTATTTT	CASSRRTGADTQYF
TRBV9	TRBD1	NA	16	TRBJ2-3	TGTGCCACCCCTCAGGGACAGGGAAATGGCACAGATACGCAGTATTTT	CATPQGQGNGTDTQYF
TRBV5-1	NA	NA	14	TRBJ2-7	TGCGCCAGCAACCGTCCAGACGGAGCCTACGAGCAGTACTTC	CASNRPDGAYEQYF
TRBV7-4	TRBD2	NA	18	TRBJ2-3	TGTGCCAGCAGCCCTAGCGGGAGGGCCGCCCCAAGCACAGATACGCAGTATTTT	CASSPSGRAAPSTDTQYF
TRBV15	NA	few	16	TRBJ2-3	TGTGCCACCAGCCGCATGGGGGACCCGAGCACAGATACGCAGTATTTT	CATSRMGDPSTDTQYF